The sample holds one count of the clone carrying this T cell receptor beta chain. The V gene's germline CDR1 is DFQATT and CDR2 SNEGSKA (reference sequence). This CDR3 has 17 amino acids. With 3 bases removed from V and 2 bases from J, the gap between germline ends came to 23 bases. This sample stems from a study of blood T cell repertoires in COVID-19. Clones were sequenced by immunoSEQ multiplex PCR, and TCRdb holds only the in-frame ones, with some missing. The sample has about 190,000 clones, approximately 86% seen once; the top ten hold 4.5% to 6.5%. Everyone who took part was roughly 18 to 100 years old, and they came from 20 to 25 US areas.

The V call is TRBV20-1, the J call TRBJ2-7, with D unclear. The sequenced material came from PBMCs or T cells enriched from blood (not recorded which). This receptor was obtained from an older woman with acute COVID-19. CDR3: CSASSRPVVTGTYEQYF. CDR3 in DNA: TGCAGTGCTAGTTCTCGTCCTGTGGTGACTGGAACCTACGAGCAGTACTTC.